A selection of T cell receptor beta chains follows, all from one sample in a study of T cell changes during pregnancy in multiple sclerosis. TCRdb's table, derived via immunoSEQ multiplex PCR, lists solely in-frame clones and lacks some. The table records tens of thousands of clones, 90% to 95% of them present only once. Sequences were derived from CD4+ T cells from peripheral blood mononuclear cells, sampled in the third trimester of pregnancy. These receptors were collected from a female donor in good health, enrolled as a control in a pregnancy study. CDR3s include the opening cysteine and the closing phenylalanine or tryptophan. The order of the fields is V gene, J gene, clone size, D gene, CDR3 DNA, CDR3 protein. The D gene is left open where the match is weak. Expanded clones get a size class; other rows say once, few or many, or leave the size out.

V gene: TRBV5-6
J gene: TRBJ2-1
clone size: once
D gene: TRBD1
CDR3 DNA: TGTGCCAGCAGCAGGGGGCCCGATTCTAGCTCCTACAATGAGCAGTTCTTC
CDR3 protein: CASSRGPDSSSYNEQFF

V gene: TRBV5-1
J gene: TRBJ1-2
clone size: NA
D gene: NA
CDR3 DNA: TGCGCCAGCAGCTTAATAGTCGGCGGTTCCGCCTCTGGCTACACCTTC
CDR3 protein: CASSLIVGGSASGYTF

V gene: TRBV18
J gene: TRBJ2-3
clone size: NA
D gene: TRBD2
CDR3 DNA: TGTGCCAGCTCACGCTCGGTAAGCGGGAGTAGCACAGATACGCAGTATTTT
CDR3 protein: CASSRSVSGSSTDTQYF

V gene: TRBV4-3
J gene: TRBJ2-3
clone size: NA
D gene: NA
CDR3 DNA: TGCGCCAGCAGCCAATCGAGGGACACAGATACGCAGTATTTT
CDR3 protein: CASSQSRDTDTQYF

V gene: TRBV6-6
J gene: TRBJ2-3
clone size: NA
D gene: TRBD2
CDR3 DNA: TGTGCCAGCAGACCATCCGGGACGGGGGGGGATACGCAGTATTTT
CDR3 protein: CASRPSGTGGDTQYF

V gene: TRBV28
J gene: TRBJ2-3
clone size: NA
D gene: TRBD1
CDR3 DNA: TGTGCCAGTACCCGACAGGGCGTAGCAGATACGCAGTATTTT
CDR3 protein: CASTRQGVADTQYF

V gene: TRBV27
J gene: TRBJ1-4
clone size: NA
D gene: NA
CDR3 DNA: TGTGCCAGCAGTTTGATGGGGGGGGTCAATGAAAAACTGTTTTTT
CDR3 protein: CASSLMGGVNEKLFF

V gene: TRBV10-3
J gene: TRBJ1-2
clone size: few
D gene: NA
CDR3 DNA: TGTGCCATCAGTGTCCGGGACTCTAACTATGGCTACACCTTC
CDR3 protein: CAISVRDSNYGYTF

V gene: TRBV5-4
J gene: TRBJ1-6
clone size: NA
D gene: NA
CDR3 DNA: TGTGCCAGCAGCTTGTCTAGCAGTAATAATTCACCCCTCCACTTT
CDR3 protein: CASSLSSSNNSPLHF

V gene: TRBV9
J gene: TRBJ2-3
clone size: NA
D gene: TRBD2
CDR3 DNA: TGTGCCAGCAGCGTAGGTAGCGGGGGGAACACAGATACGCAGTATTTT
CDR3 protein: CASSVGSGGNTDTQYF

V gene: TRBV7-8
J gene: TRBJ2-1
clone size: NA
D gene: NA
CDR3 DNA: TGTGCCAGCAGCCGGGTGAGAGGGCGCGATGAGCAGTTCTTC
CDR3 protein: CASSRVRGRDEQFF

V gene: TRBV7-9
J gene: TRBJ2-7
clone size: many
D gene: NA
CDR3 DNA: TGTGCCAGCAGCCCAGGAAGGCAGGTCTCATCCTACGAGCAGTACTTC
CDR3 protein: CASSPGRQVSSYEQYF

V gene: TRBV18
J gene: TRBJ2-3
clone size: NA
D gene: TRBD2
CDR3 DNA: TGTGCCAGCTCACCACCAACTAGCGGGGGGAGCACAGATACGCAGTATTTT
CDR3 protein: CASSPPTSGGSTDTQYF

V gene: TRBV6-1
J gene: TRBJ1-4
clone size: NA
D gene: NA
CDR3 DNA: TGTGCCAGCAGCAGCAGAGGGAATGAAAAACTGTTTTTT
CDR3 protein: CASSSRGNEKLFF

V gene: TRBV6-1
J gene: TRBJ2-3
clone size: NA
D gene: NA
CDR3 DNA: TGTGCCAGCAGCGACTTAGTGGCGGATACGCAGTATTTT
CDR3 protein: CASSDLVADTQYF

V gene: TRBV7-2
J gene: TRBJ1-5
clone size: NA
D gene: TRBD1
CDR3 DNA: TGTGCCAGCAGCTTAGAAGTTGCAGGGGGTCAGCCCCAGCATTTT
CDR3 protein: CASSLEVAGGQPQHF

V gene: TRBV11-1
J gene: TRBJ1-1
clone size: NA
D gene: NA
CDR3 DNA: TGTGCCAGCAGCTTGCAGGACAGAAGAGAAGCTTTCTTT
CDR3 protein: CASSLQDRREAFF

V gene: TRBV6-6
J gene: TRBJ2-1
clone size: once
D gene: NA
CDR3 DNA: TGTGCCAGCGTTAGGGGGTCCTTGTCCTACAATGAGCAGTTCTTC
CDR3 protein: CASVRGSLSYNEQFF

V gene: TRBV5-4
J gene: TRBJ2-7
clone size: NA
D gene: NA
CDR3 DNA: TGTGCCAGCAGCTCGGGAGTTAGCACCTACGAGCAGTACTTC
CDR3 protein: CASSSGVSTYEQYF

V gene: TRBV29-1
J gene: TRBJ2-2
clone size: once
D gene: TRBD2
CDR3 DNA: TGCAGCGTCAAAAAGCGGGAGCGTAACGGGGAGCTGTTTTTT
CDR3 protein: CSVKKRERNGELFF

V gene: TRBV2
J gene: TRBJ1-2
clone size: NA
D gene: NA
CDR3 DNA: TGTGCCAGCAGGGAGATCAGCAATGGCTACACCTTC
CDR3 protein: CASREISNGYTF

V gene: TRBV19
J gene: TRBJ2-5
clone size: NA
D gene: TRBD2
CDR3 DNA: TGTGCCAGCAGGACTAGCGCCCAAGAGACCCAGTACTTC
CDR3 protein: CASRTSAQETQYF

V gene: TRBV5-1
J gene: TRBJ2-3
clone size: NA
D gene: NA
CDR3 DNA: TGCGCCAGCAGCTTGGCCCGAGTTCGCGAGGATACGCAGTATTTT
CDR3 protein: CASSLARVREDTQYF

V gene: TRBV30
J gene: TRBJ2-1
clone size: NA
D gene: TRBD2
CDR3 DNA: TGTGCCTGGGGCAACGGGGGGTTTGGGAATGAGCAGTTCTTC
CDR3 protein: CAWGNGGFGNEQFF

V gene: TRBV10-2
J gene: TRBJ1-6
clone size: NA
D gene: TRBD1
CDR3 DNA: TGCGCCAGCAGTGGCGGGACAGGGAACTGGAATTCACCCCTCCACTTT
CDR3 protein: CASSGGTGNWNSPLHF

V gene: TRBV7-3
J gene: TRBJ2-3
clone size: NA
D gene: NA
CDR3 DNA: TGTGCCAGCAGCTTATCTTATCAGGGGCGGGATACGCAGTATTTT
CDR3 protein: CASSLSYQGRDTQYF

V gene: TRBV28
J gene: TRBJ1-1
clone size: NA
D gene: NA
CDR3 DNA: TGTGCCAGCAGTTCACCCTTCGCGGGAGGGAATTCTGAAGCTTTCTTT
CDR3 protein: CASSSPFAGGNSEAFF

V gene: TRBV27
J gene: TRBJ1-4
clone size: NA
D gene: TRBD1
CDR3 DNA: TGTGCCAGCAGACCTGACAGGGGCTACAGCAAAGCAACTAATGAAAAACTGTTTTTT
CDR3 protein: CASRPDRGYSKATNEKLFF

V gene: TRBV5-4
J gene: TRBJ2-2
clone size: few
D gene: NA
CDR3 DNA: TGTGCCAGCAGCTCCATGGGGCAGGGAATCACCGGGGAGCTGTTTTTT
CDR3 protein: CASSSMGQGITGELFF

V gene: TRBV28
J gene: TRBJ1-5
clone size: once
D gene: TRBD1
CDR3 DNA: TGTGCCAGCAGTAGACAGGGCGAGGGTATTAATCAGCCCCAGCATTTT
CDR3 protein: CASSRQGEGINQPQHF

V gene: TRBV7-8
J gene: TRBJ2-7
clone size: NA
D gene: TRBD2
CDR3 DNA: TGTGCCAGCAGCTCCACTCTTTACGGGGGGTACTCCTACGAGCAGTACTTC
CDR3 protein: CASSSTLYGGYSYEQYF

V gene: TRBV7-2
J gene: TRBJ2-1
clone size: NA
D gene: TRBD2
CDR3 DNA: TGTGCCAGCAGCTTAGCGAAGCGGGGGGTTAATGGGCAGTTCTTC
CDR3 protein: CASSLAKRGVNGQFF

V gene: TRBV9
J gene: TRBJ1-3
clone size: NA
D gene: TRBD1
CDR3 DNA: TGTGCCAGCAGCGTAAGTGGGACAGGAGGAAACACCATATATTTT
CDR3 protein: CASSVSGTGGNTIYF

V gene: TRBV6-5
J gene: TRBJ2-7
clone size: NA
D gene: TRBD1
CDR3 DNA: TGTGCCAGCAGGCGACCCGGGACAGGGCCCCACGAGCAGTACTTC
CDR3 protein: CASRRPGTGPHEQYF